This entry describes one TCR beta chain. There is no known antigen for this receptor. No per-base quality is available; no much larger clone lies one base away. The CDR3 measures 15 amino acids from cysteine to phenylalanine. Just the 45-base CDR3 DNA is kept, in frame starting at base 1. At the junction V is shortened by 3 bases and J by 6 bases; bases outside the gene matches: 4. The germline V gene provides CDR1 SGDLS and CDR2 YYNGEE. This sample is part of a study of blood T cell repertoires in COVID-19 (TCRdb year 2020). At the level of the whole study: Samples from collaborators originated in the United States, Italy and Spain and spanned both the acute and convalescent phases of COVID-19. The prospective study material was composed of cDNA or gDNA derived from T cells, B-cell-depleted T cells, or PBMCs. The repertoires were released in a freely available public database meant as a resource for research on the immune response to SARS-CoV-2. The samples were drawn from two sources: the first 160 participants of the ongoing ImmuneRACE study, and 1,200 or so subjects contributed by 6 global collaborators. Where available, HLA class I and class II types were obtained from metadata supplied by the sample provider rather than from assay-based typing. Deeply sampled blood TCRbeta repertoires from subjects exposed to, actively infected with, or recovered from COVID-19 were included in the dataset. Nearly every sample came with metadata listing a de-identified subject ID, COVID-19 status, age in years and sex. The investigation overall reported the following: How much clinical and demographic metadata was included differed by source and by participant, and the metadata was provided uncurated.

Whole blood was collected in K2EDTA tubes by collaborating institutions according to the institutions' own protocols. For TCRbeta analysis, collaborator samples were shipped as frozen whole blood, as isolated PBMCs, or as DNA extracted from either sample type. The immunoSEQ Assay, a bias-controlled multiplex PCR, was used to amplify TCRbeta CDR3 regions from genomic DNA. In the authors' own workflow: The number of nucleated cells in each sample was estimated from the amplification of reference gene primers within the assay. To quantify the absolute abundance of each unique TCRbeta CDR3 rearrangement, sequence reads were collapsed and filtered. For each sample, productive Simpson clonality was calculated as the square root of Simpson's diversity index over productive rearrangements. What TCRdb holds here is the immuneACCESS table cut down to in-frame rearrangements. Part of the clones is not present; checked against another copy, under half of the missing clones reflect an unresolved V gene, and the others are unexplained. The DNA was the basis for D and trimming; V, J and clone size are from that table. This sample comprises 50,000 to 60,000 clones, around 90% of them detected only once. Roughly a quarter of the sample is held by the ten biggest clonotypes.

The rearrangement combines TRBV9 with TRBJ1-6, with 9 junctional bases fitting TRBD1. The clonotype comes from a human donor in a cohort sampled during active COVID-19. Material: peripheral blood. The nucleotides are TGTGCCAGCAGCGAGGGGGGACAGGGTAATTCACCCCTCCACTTT. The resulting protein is CASSEGGQGNSPLHF.